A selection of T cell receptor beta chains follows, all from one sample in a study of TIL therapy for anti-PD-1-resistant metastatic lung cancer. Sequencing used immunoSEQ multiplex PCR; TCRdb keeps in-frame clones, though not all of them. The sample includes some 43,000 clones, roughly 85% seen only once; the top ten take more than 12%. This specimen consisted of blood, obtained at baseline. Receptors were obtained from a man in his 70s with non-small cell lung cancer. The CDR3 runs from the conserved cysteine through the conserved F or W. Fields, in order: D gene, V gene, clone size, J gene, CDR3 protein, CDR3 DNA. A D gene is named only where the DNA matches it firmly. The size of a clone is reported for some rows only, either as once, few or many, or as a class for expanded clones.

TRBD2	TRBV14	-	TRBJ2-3	CASSQLIGGTSTDTQYF	TGTGCCAGCAGCCAACTTATCGGGGGGACTAGCACAGATACGCAGTATTTT
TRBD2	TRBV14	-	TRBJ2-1	CASSQGTSGRVEQFF	TGTGCCAGCAGCCAAGGGACTAGCGGGAGGGTTGAGCAGTTCTTC
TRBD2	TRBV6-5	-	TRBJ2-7	CASSYVSGAYEQYF	TGTGCCAGCAGTTACGTCAGCGGGGCCTACGAGCAGTACTTC
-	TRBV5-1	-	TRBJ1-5	CASSLGGISEPQHF	TGCGCCAGCAGCTTGGGAGGTATTTCGGAGCCCCAGCATTTT
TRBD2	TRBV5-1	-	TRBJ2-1	CASSTRTSGSFNEQFF	TGCGCCAGCAGCACCCGGACTAGCGGGAGTTTCAATGAGCAGTTCTTC
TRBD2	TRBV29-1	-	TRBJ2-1	CSGPGLANNEQFF	TGCAGCGGTCCGGGACTAGCTAACAATGAGCAGTTCTTC
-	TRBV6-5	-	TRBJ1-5	CASSRGKGDQPQHF	TGTGCCAGCAGCCGCGGGAAGGGGGATCAGCCCCAGCATTTT
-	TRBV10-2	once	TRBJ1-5	CASSESGGRNQPQHF	TGCGCCAGCAGTGAGTCAGGGGGGCGCAATCAGCCCCAGCATTTT
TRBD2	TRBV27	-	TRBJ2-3	CASSFFPSGPSTDTQYF	TGTGCCAGCAGTTTTTTCCCTAGCGGGCCTAGCACAGATACGCAGTATTTT
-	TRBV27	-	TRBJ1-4	CASSLSGGTSSFNNEKLFF	TGTGCCAGCAGTTTATCTGGGGGAACCTCATCGTTTAACAATGAAAAACTGTTTTTT
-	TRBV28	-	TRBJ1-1	CASSFSDDLTEAFF	TGTGCCAGCAGTTTCTCCGACGACCTCACTGAAGCTTTCTTT
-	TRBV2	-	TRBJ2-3	CASSFGATDTQYF	TGTGCCAGCAGTTTCGGGGCAACAGATACGCAGTATTTT
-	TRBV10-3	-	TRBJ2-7	CAISAAGKYEQYF	TGTGCCATCAGTGCGGCGGGAAAGTACGAGCAGTACTTC
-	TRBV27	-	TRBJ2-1	CASSRGYNEQFF	TGTGCCAGCAGTCGCGGTTACAATGAGCAGTTCTTC
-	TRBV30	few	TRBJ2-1	CAWGLQDNEQFF	TGTGCCTGGGGCCTACAGGACAATGAGCAGTTCTTC
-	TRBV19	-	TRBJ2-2	CASTPNRGIRGELFF	TGTGCCAGTACACCCAATAGAGGGATAAGGGGGGAGCTGTTTTTT
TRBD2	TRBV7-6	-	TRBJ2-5	CASSSLAGGETQYF	TGTGCCAGCAGCTCGCTAGCGGGAGGAGAGACCCAGTACTTC
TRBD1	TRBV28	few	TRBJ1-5	CASSLTGQLSNQPQHF	TGTGCCAGCAGTTTAACGGGACAGCTTAGCAATCAGCCCCAGCATTTT
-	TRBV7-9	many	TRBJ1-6	CASSLAQGSLGSPLHF	TGTGCCAGCAGCTTGGCGCAGGGGTCCCTCGGATCACCCCTCCACTTT
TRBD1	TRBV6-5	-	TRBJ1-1	CASLTGQGSDTEAFF	TGTGCCAGCCTTACGGGACAGGGATCAGACACTGAAGCTTTCTTT
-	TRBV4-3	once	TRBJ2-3	CASSRSPTSTDTQYF	TGCGCCAGCAGCCGTAGTCCGACTAGCACAGATACGCAGTATTTT
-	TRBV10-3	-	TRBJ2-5	CAISAVGETQYF	TGTGCCATCAGTGCAGTTGGAGAGACCCAGTACTTC
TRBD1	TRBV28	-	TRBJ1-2	CASLKTGGYGYTF	TGTGCCAGCCTCAAGACAGGGGGATATGGCTACACCTTC